Listed below are T cell receptor beta chains from one sample, sequenced in a study of PD-L1 blockade in urothelial cancer. Sequenced by immunoSEQ multiplex PCR; TCRdb stores in-frame clones only, minus some. The top ten clones hold 4.5% of a sample with tens of thousands of clones, over 75% of them seen once. Sample: PBMCs, taken around atezolizumab (anti-PD-L1) treatment. Source of these receptors: a man between 65 and 79 years old with urothelial cancer. Each CDR3 is given with its conserved first and last residue. Fields, in order: V gene, clone size, J gene, D gene, CDR3 protein, CDR3 DNA. D genes are given only for firm matches. The listing skips clone size in some rows; elsewhere it reads once, few, many or a size class.

TRBV6-5	NA	TRBJ2-1	TRBD1	CASWSGQGEYNEQFF	TGTGCCAGCTGGTCAGGACAGGGTGAATACAATGAGCAGTTCTTC
TRBV18	NA	TRBJ2-1	TRBD2	CASSLLAGRYNEQFF	TGTGCCAGCTCGCTCCTAGCGGGGAGGTACAATGAGCAGTTCTTC
TRBV10-3	NA	TRBJ1-5	NA	CAISGVGGSQPQHF	TGTGCCATCAGTGGGGTGGGAGGGAGTCAGCCCCAGCATTTT
TRBV29-1	NA	TRBJ2-7	NA	CSAGNLEDEQYF	TGCAGCGCCGGGAACCTAGAGGACGAGCAGTACTTC
TRBV10-1	NA	TRBJ2-1	TRBD2	CASRVVTSGYNEQFF	TGCGCCAGCAGAGTCGTGACTAGCGGCTACAATGAGCAGTTCTTC
TRBV5-1	NA	TRBJ2-7	TRBD1	CASRPFQGAASYEQYF	TGCGCCAGCAGACCTTTCCAGGGGGCGGCCTCCTACGAGCAGTACTTC
TRBV10-3	NA	TRBJ2-7	TRBD1	CATLSGQGGEQYF	TGTGCCACCCTTTCGGGACAGGGGGGCGAGCAGTACTTC
TRBV25-1	NA	TRBJ1-1	NA	CASSESGTNTEAFF	TGTGCCAGCAGTGAATCGGGGACTAACACTGAAGCTTTCTTT
TRBV4-1	few	TRBJ1-2	NA	CASSQRGQTFVYGYTF	TGCGCCAGCAGCCAAAGAGGCCAGACTTTTGTCTATGGCTACACCTTC
TRBV5-4	NA	TRBJ2-1	NA	CASSSMDRYSYNEQFF	TGTGCCAGCAGCTCAATGGACAGATACTCCTACAATGAGCAGTTCTTC
TRBV19	once	TRBJ2-1	TRBD2	CASIGLAGGNEQFF	TGTGCCAGTATCGGACTAGCGGGAGGGAATGAGCAGTTCTTC
TRBV5-5	NA	TRBJ2-1	NA	CASSSRGSQASSEQFF	TGTGCCAGCAGCTCGAGGGGGTCGCAGGCGAGTTCTGAGCAGTTCTTC
TRBV7-2	NA	TRBJ2-7	NA	CASSPNAGSGQYF	TGTGCCAGCAGCCCCAATGCGGGGTCCGGGCAGTACTTC
TRBV15	NA	TRBJ2-2	TRBD1	CATSIRQGASTGELFF	TGTGCCACCAGCATACGACAGGGGGCTAGCACCGGGGAGCTGTTTTTT
TRBV5-1	once	TRBJ2-5	NA	CASSLYSQETQYF	TGCGCCAGCAGCTTGTACAGCCAAGAGACCCAGTACTTC
TRBV27	NA	TRBJ2-1	NA	CASQPPGGGLYNEQFF	TGTGCCAGCCAACCTCCCGGGGGTGGACTCTACAATGAGCAGTTCTTC
TRBV11-3	once	TRBJ2-1	TRBD2	CASSPGLAGPQLNEQFF	TGTGCCAGCAGTCCCGGACTAGCCGGCCCTCAACTGAATGAGCAGTTCTTC
TRBV5-1	few	TRBJ1-1	TRBD1	CASSEGGQGSEAFF	TGCGCCAGCAGCGAAGGAGGACAGGGATCAGAAGCTTTCTTT
TRBV5-1	NA	TRBJ2-2	TRBD1	CASSSGTGHTGELFF	TGCGCCAGCAGCTCCGGGACAGGGCACACCGGGGAGCTGTTTTTT
TRBV5-6	few	TRBJ2-3	TRBD2	CASSTRTSGRTTDTQYF	TGTGCCAGCAGCACACGGACTAGCGGGAGAACGACAGATACGCAGTATTTT
TRBV30	NA	TRBJ2-3	TRBD2	CAWSWLAGGADTQYF	TGTGCCTGGAGTTGGTTAGCGGGAGGGGCGGATACGCAGTATTTT
TRBV19	few	TRBJ1-4	NA	CASSIGEVGEKLFF	TGTGCCAGTAGTATAGGCGAGGTCGGAGAAAAACTGTTTTTT
TRBV27	NA	TRBJ2-2	TRBD2	CASSSLAGVGTGELFF	TGTGCCAGCAGTTCCTTAGCGGGAGTCGGGACCGGGGAGCTGTTTTTT
TRBV6-1	NA	TRBJ2-3	NA	CASSDPGSGKDTQYF	TGTGCCAGCAGTGATCCCGGGAGCGGTAAAGATACGCAGTATTTT
TRBV19	NA	TRBJ2-2	TRBD1	CASGTGGTGELFF	TGTGCCTCCGGGACAGGGGGAACCGGGGAGCTGTTTTTT
TRBV6-5	few	TRBJ1-1	NA	CASSLTGNTEAFF	TGTGCCAGCAGCCTAACAGGGAACACTGAAGCTTTCTTT
TRBV2	NA	TRBJ1-2	NA	CASSAATGDYGYTF	TGTGCCAGCAGTGCAGCGACGGGAGACTATGGCTACACCTTC
TRBV30	NA	TRBJ2-1	NA	CAWKSGGFEQFF	TGTGCCTGGAAATCTGGGGGCTTTGAGCAGTTCTTC
TRBV11-2	NA	TRBJ2-2	NA	CASSSIRGADTGELFF	TGTGCCAGCAGCTCCATCCGGGGGGCGGACACCGGGGAGCTGTTTTTT
TRBV25-1	NA	TRBJ1-1	NA	CASSNHRVRNTEAFF	TGTGCCAGCAGTAACCACAGGGTACGAAACACTGAAGCTTTCTTT
TRBV7-9	once	TRBJ1-1	NA	CASSRQGFVEAFF	TGTGCCAGCAGCCGTCAGGGATTTGTTGAAGCTTTCTTT
TRBV19	NA	TRBJ2-5	TRBD2	CASSLSSGSPETQYF	TGTGCCAGTAGTTTGTCTAGCGGGAGCCCCGAGACCCAGTACTTC
TRBV18	NA	TRBJ2-7	NA	CASSPGSYEQYF	TGTGCCAGCTCACCGGGCAGCTACGAGCAGTACTTC
TRBV30	few	TRBJ1-2	TRBD1	CAWSRDRPYGYTF	TGTGCCTGGAGTCGGGACAGGCCCTATGGCTACACCTTC
TRBV18	NA	TRBJ2-5	TRBD1	CASSTTGPETQYF	TGTGCCAGCTCAACGACAGGGCCGGAGACCCAGTACTTC
TRBV25-1	NA	TRBJ1-1	TRBD1	CASSDRTGKGNTEAFF	TGTGCCAGCAGTGACAGGACAGGGAAAGGAAACACTGAAGCTTTCTTT
TRBV30	NA	TRBJ2-6	NA	CAWSDTGLAGANVLTF	TGTGCCTGGAGTGACACAGGGTTGGCTGGGGCCAACGTCCTGACTTTC
TRBV7-9	NA	TRBJ2-3	NA	CASSLLKPGRKTTATSF	TGTGCCAGCAGCTTACTTAAGCCGGGAAGGAAAACAACGGCGACTAGTTTT
TRBV27	NA	TRBJ1-2	NA	CASSDGRTNYGYTF	TGTGCCAGCAGTGACGGACGGACAAACTATGGCTACACCTTC
TRBV6-5	NA	TRBJ2-3	NA	CASSTLPGVGGAQYF	TGTGCCAGCAGTACCTTACCTGGCGTGGGGGGAGCGCAGTATTTT
TRBV6-5	NA	TRBJ1-1	NA	CASSYSSQGNTEAFF	TGTGCCAGCAGTTACTCGAGTCAGGGGAACACTGAAGCTTTCTTT
TRBV10-3	NA	TRBJ2-7	NA	CAISDLGSLSSYTGEQYF	TGTGCCATCAGTGATCTCGGGAGCCTCAGCTCCTACACGGGAGAGCAGTACTTC
TRBV9	NA	TRBJ1-5	NA	CASSVEGSFNQPQHF	TGTGCCAGCAGCGTAGAAGGGAGTTTCAATCAGCCCCAGCATTTT
TRBV6-1	NA	TRBJ1-5	NA	CASSDRGVWDSNQPQHF	TGTGCCAGCAGTGACAGGGGAGTGTGGGATAGCAATCAGCCCCAGCATTTT